Given below is one TCR beta chain in context. This entry comes from a study of T cell responses to AZD1222 COVID-19 vaccine. Profiled with immunoSEQ multiplex PCR; TCRdb holds only in-frame clones, not every one. Of under 150,000 clones listed, 85% to 95% are singletons. The clonotype originates from an adult in good health. Sequenced material: peripheral blood, taken on day 0 of AZD1222 vaccination.

The CDR3 nucleotides read TGTGCCTGGAGTGTAGCTGGGGCTATAAACACTGAAGCTTTCTTT. It encodes CAWSVAGAINTEAFF. The chain recombines TRBV30 with TRBJ1-1, with D possibly being TRBD1 (5 bases). The germline CDR1 and CDR2 sequences are GTSNPN and SVGIG (reference sequence). This CDR3 is 15 amino acids long. Trimming pared 0 bases from V and 2 bases from J, leaving 13 bases between.